This TCR beta chain is drawn from a study of T cell repertoires in cytomegalovirus infection. About the research overall: CMV infection and matching HLA type were both indicated by public TCR beta signatures. Study-wide findings and caveats: Cumulated frequencies of public TCR beta families served to identify carriers of CMV plus the relevant HLA. HLA-C-restricted CMV clonotypes gave the most frequent clonotype in two of eight donors.

Ten or more counts support this clonotype. Its antigen is not known. TCRdb analysed the reads with MiXCR anew, one entry per CDR3 protein. The sample yields roughly 320,000 distinct CDR3 sequences, over 7.5% seen once. Germline values: CDR1 SGHTA, CDR2 FQGNSA. This CDR3 contains 16 residues. V was clipped by 2 bases and J by 8 bases; unmatched bases: 7. The chain is built from TRBV7-2 and TRBJ1-6; 9 nucleotides align to TRBD1. The receptor comes from a human donor in good health (CMV status not recorded). Some clones in this sample may be carry-over from other donors' samples. The specimen sequenced was PBMCs. The CDR3 coding sequence is TGTGCCAGCAGCTTAATGGGACAGGGAGCCGATTCACCCCTCCACTTT. Residues: CASSLMGQGADSPLHF.